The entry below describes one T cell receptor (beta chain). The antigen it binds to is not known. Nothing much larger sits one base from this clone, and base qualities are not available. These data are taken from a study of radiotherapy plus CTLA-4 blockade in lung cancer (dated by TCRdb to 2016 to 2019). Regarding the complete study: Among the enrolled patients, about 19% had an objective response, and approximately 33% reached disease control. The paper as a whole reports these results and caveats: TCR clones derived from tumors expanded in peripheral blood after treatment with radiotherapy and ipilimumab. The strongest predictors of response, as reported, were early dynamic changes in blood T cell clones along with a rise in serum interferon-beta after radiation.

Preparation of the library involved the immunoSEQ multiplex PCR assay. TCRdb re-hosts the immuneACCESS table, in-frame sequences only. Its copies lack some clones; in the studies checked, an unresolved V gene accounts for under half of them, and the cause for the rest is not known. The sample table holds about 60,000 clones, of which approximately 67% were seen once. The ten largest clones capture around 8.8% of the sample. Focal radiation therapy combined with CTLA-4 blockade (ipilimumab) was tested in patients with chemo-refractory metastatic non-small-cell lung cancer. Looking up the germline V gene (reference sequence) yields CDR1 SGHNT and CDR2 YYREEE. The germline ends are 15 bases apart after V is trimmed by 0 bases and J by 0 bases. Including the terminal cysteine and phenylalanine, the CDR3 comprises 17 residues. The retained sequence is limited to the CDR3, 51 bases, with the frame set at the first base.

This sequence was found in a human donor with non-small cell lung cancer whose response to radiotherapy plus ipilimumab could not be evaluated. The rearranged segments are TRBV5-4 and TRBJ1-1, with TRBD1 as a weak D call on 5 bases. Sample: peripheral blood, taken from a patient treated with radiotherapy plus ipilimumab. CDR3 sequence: CASSLVLGRTMNTEAFF. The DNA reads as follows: TGTGCCAGCAGCTTGGTCCTGGGGCGGACCATGAACACTGAAGCTTTCTTT.